This T cell receptor beta chain derives from a study of T cells in Graves' hyperthyroidism and ophthalmopathy (dated by TCRdb to between 2018 and 2020). About the full investigation: Peripheral blood was sampled at the time of initial diagnosis, prior to any treatment. A discovery cohort of about 100 patients, about 40 with Graves' ophthalmopathy and 57 with stable Graves' hyperthyroidism, was used to find distinguishing TCR V-J signatures. An independent validation cohort of around 19 hyperthyroidism patients and about 16 patients who later progressed to ophthalmopathy tested prospective prediction of ophthalmopathy. For training and testing, the 100 patients in the discovery cohort were randomly divided in a 7:3 ratio. In roughly six Graves' hyperthyroidism patients, the study also compared T-cell repertoires from thyroid tissue with T-cell repertoires from blood. After sampling, hyperthyroidism patients received methimazole starting at 30 mg daily, and ophthalmopathy patients received high-dose intravenous methylprednisolone. The paper describes TCR Vbeta CDR3 sequencing of more than 120 peripheral blood samples, made up of fewer than 50 ophthalmopathy patients, around 78 hyperthyroidism patients and roughly 17 progressor patients.

What the authors observed across the whole study: During validation, the model predicted progression to ophthalmopathy a median of around six months ahead of onset, with around 65% sensitivity and about 72% specificity. Blood samples also contained most of the expanded thyroid clonotypes (frequency above 0.001), which suggests that blood repertoires may reflect thyroid immune responses. A 13 V-J signature model separated ophthalmopathy from stable hyperthyroidism, with about 90% sensitivity and about 81% specificity in cross-validation and 80%/75% in testing. Sample size was not statistically predetermined, and blinding of investigators to group allocation was not performed.

The TCR beta CDR3 regions were amplified from RNA transcripts. For the first round of RT-PCR on the TCR CDR3, the HTBI primer set was used together with the Qiagen OneStep RT-PCR kit. A second multiplex PCR round built the libraries, followed by size selection and purification. Libraries were sequenced paired-end with 100 bp reads on an Illumina HiSeq2000. The authors' analysis ran thus. SOAPnuke was used to process the raw data, with reads discarded if the reads contained adapters or uncalled bases, had a mean Phred below 15, or lacked an exact constant-primer or identifier match. COPE v1.2.5 was used to merge high-quality paired reads, and clonotypes were defined as unique nucleotide sequences. Clonotypes were aligned to IMGT TRBV, TRBD and TRBJ reference segments using MiTCR v1.1. The analysis was restricted to V-J combinations with a frequency above 0.0001, which together covered 99.2% of the repertoires. A TCS score was defined as the ratio between F50 (clonal expansion) and ExV (chaos), using BLOSUM62-based TCRdist between CDR3 peptides within each V-J. Welch's t-statistics and random forest reduced some 510 V-J features to under 15, which were used in a naive Bayes classifier (R e1071). TCRdb reprocessed the public reads (quality trimming at Q25 with fastp, clone calling with MiXCR) and kept in-frame beta chains. Rows are unified per CDR3 protein, each entry keeping the most common DNA and genes. Here the V and J calls rest on TCRdb's processing, not on the authors' analysis. For this sample there are hundreds of thousands of distinct CDR3 sequences; about an eighth appear just once. The ten largest clones add up to around 28% of the sample.

Ophthalmopathy patients had moderately to severely active disease, with a Clinical Activity Score of 3 or more, a NOSPECS grade of 4 or more, and a disease duration of less than 3 months. Exclusion was applied to patients with uncontrolled infections, other autoimmune diseases, pregnancy or lactation. Diagnoses were established on the basis of clinical symptoms, serum thyroxine and TRAb, thyroid ultrasound, and orbital computed tomography. PBMCs were separated from approximately 9.9 ml of fresh peripheral blood using Ficoll-Paque density gradient centrifugation. Total RNA was extracted with Trizol reagent, and quality was checked on an Agilent 2100 Bioanalyzer. For this clonotype: This clone's antigen is unknown. Base-call qualities are not available, and no considerably larger clone is one nucleotide away.

The CDR3, from cysteine to phenylalanine, totals 14 residues. Only the CDR3 DNA is retained, 42 bases long and in frame from the first base. From a lookup of the germline V gene (reference sequence), CDR1 and CDR2 are LNHDA and SQIVND. Trimming takes 7 bases from V and 0 bases from J, and the germline ends sit 12 bases apart. The receptor comes from a middle-aged man with Graves' ophthalmopathy. Sequencing used blood. The chain couples TRBV19 to TRBJ1-2, with an unclear D gene assignment. The CDR3 has the sequence CASTRTVANYGYTF. The bases are TGTGCCAGTACCCGGACCGTAGCTAACTATGGCTACACCTTC.